The 10 T cell receptor beta chains in this list originate from one sample, sequenced in a study of CD8 T cells in ankylosing spondylitis. TCRdb used MiXCR to reprocess the 5' RACE reads, holding one entry per CDR3 protein. The data contain 350,000 to 450,000 distinct CDR3 sequences, 20% of them singletons. Input material: blood, either unsorted or a sorted T cell fraction (not recorded which). The origin of the receptors is a male donor with ankylosing spondylitis or in good health (not recorded which).

The chain joins TRBV5-1 to TRBJ2-5; 7 bases line up with TRBD1. V lost 4 bases and J lost 3; bases outside the gene matches: 3. Germline V gene lookup returns CDR1 SGHRS and CDR2 YFSETQ. The CDR3 covers 13 residues. The CDR3 loop is CASSKDREETQYF. In DNA form, the CDR3 reads TGCGCCAGCAGCAAAGACAGGGAAGAGACCCAGTACTTC. The variable domain in full, with the rest retrieved from reference TRBV5-1 and TRBJ2-5, is KAGVTQTPRYLIKTRGQQVTLSCSPISGHRSVSWYQQTPGQGLQFLFEYFSETQRNKGNFPGRFSGRQFSNSRSEMNVSTLELGDSALYLCASSKDREETQYFGPGTRLLVL.

This clonotype has a handful of counts. V and J are TRBV3-1 and TRBJ2-1; D is unresolved. With 0 bases removed from V and 5 bases from J, the gap between germline ends came to 11 bases. Per germline, CDR1 LGHDT and CDR2 YNNKEL (reference sequence). CDR3 size: 15 residues. This chain's CDR3 is CASSQDWVANNEQFF. CDR3 bases: TGTGCCAGCAGCCAAGATTGGGTAGCCAACAATGAGCAGTTCTTC.

The rearrangement joins TRBV25-1 to TRBJ2-1, with 11 bases matching TRBD1. The V segment lost 8 bases and the J segment 8 bases; nucleotides outside the gene matches: 8. CDR1 is MGHDK, CDR2 SYGVNS, per germline. This CDR3 is built from 14 residues. CDR3 DNA sequence: TGTGCCAGCCACCGGGGACAGGGGGACTATGAGCAGTTCTTC. Residues: CASHRGQGDYEQFF.

A single count supports this clonotype. The chain recombines TRBV12-3 or TRBV12-4 with TRBJ1-6; tentatively, D is TRBD1 (6 bases). The CDR3 totals 15 residues. V was cut by 6 bases and J by 4 bases, with 13 bases left in between. CDR3 protein: CASRPGAGYNSPLHF. In DNA, the CDR3 is TGTGCCAGCAGGCCGGGGGCAGGGTATAATTCACCCCTCCACTTT.

This clonotype was found once. The chain is built from TRBV4-1 and TRBJ2-1; 9 bases map to TRBD1. The trim removed 2 bases at V and 4 bases at J, leaving 3 bases unmatched. Per germline, CDR1 MGHRA and CDR2 YSYEKL. CDR3 length equals 15 residues. The CDR3 DNA sequence: TGCGCCAGCAGCCAAACCGGGACAGGGTACAATGAGCAGTTCTTC. This encodes CASSQTGTGYNEQFF.

This clonotype occurred a few times. Sequence at one end of the junction differs from germline and may be a read error. This chain links TRBV12-3 or TRBV12-4 with TRBJ2-3; D is perhaps TRBD2 (7 bases). This CDR3 comprises 14 residues. CDR3 bases: TGTGCCTGCAGCGGTAGGGGGGGTGCAGATACGCAGTATTTT. Amino acid sequence: CACSGRGGADTQYF.

The chain is built from TRBV7-7 and TRBJ2-5, with D perhaps assigned TRBD1 or TRBD2 (6 bases each). The CDR3 consists of 14 residues. V was pared by 5 bases and J by 11 bases, with 21 bases between. Germline V gene sequence: CDR1 SSHAT, CDR2 FNYEAQ (reference sequence). CDR3 in amino acids: CASSRLEGGQRQYF. DNA of the CDR3: TGTGCCAGCAGCCGACTAGAGGGGGGCCAGAGGCAGTACTTC.

The J gene is TRBJ1-5, the V gene TRBV7-9; D gene ambiguous. Germline V lookup: CDR1 SEHNR, CDR2 FQNEAQ (reference sequence). The CDR3 sequence is 12 residues long. V gave up 4 bases and J gave up 11 bases, with 12 bases separating them. CDR3: CASSSPKEAQHF. The CDR3 nucleotides are TGTGCCAGCAGCTCCCCCAAAGAAGCCCAGCATTTT.

The chain has TRBV12-3 or TRBV12-4 and TRBJ2-2; D ambiguous. Trimming left V 5 bases short and J 10 bases short, with 5 bases between. The CDR3 has 10 amino acids. The CDR3 region is CASSGSELFF. The DNA for the CDR3 is TGTGCCAGCAGTGGTTCGGAGCTGTTTTTT.

The V call is TRBV29-1, the J call TRBJ1-1; D remains ambiguous. There are 11 residues in the CDR3. CDR1 SQVTM and CDR2 ANQGSEA come from the germline V gene. The V and J ends lost 3 bases and 4 bases respectively, with 6 bases between them. Written as DNA, the CDR3 is TGCAGCGTTGAGGTCAGCACTGAAGCTTTCTTT. Protein: CSVEVSTEAFF.